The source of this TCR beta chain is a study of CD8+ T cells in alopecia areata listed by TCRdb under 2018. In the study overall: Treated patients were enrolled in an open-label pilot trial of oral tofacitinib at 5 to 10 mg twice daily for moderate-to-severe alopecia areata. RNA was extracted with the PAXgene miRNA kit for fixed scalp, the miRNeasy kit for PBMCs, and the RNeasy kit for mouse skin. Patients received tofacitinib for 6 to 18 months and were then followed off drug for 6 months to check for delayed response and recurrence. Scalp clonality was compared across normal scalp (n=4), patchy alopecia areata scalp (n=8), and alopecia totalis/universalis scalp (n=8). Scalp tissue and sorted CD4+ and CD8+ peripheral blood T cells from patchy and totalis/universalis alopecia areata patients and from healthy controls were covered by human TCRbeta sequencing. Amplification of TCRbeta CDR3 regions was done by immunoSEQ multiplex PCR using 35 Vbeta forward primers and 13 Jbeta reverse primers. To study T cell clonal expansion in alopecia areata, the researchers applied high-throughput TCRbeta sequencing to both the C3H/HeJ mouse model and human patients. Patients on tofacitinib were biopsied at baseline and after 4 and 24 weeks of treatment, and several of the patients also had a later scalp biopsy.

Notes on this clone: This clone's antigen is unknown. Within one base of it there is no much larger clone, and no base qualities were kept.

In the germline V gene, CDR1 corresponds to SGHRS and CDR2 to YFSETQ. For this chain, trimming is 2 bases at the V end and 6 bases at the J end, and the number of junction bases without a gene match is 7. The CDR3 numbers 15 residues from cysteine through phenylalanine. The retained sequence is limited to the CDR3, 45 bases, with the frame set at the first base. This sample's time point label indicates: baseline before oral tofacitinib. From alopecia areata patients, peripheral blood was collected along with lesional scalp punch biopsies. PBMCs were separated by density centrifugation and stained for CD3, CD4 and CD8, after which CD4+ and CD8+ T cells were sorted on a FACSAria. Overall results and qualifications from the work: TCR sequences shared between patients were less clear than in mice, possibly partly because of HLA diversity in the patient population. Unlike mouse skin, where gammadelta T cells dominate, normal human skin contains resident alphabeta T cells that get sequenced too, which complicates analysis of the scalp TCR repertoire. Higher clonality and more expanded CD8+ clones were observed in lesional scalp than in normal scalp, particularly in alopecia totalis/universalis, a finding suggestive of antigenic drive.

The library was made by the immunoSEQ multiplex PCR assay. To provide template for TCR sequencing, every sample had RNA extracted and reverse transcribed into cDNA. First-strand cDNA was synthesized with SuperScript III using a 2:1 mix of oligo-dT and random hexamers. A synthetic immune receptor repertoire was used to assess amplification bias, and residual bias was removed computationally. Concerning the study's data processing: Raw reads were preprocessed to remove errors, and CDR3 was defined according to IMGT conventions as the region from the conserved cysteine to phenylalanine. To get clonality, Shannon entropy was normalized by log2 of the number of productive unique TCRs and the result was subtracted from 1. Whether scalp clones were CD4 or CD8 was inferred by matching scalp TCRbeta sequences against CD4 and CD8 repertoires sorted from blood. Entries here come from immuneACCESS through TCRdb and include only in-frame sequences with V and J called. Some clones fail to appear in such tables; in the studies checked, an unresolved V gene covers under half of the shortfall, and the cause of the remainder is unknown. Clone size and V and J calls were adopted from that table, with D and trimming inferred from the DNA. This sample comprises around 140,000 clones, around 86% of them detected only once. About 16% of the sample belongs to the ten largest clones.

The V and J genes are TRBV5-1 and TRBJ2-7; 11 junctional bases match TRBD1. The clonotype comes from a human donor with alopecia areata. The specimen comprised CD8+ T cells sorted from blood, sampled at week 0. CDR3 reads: CASSFAGTGGGEQYF. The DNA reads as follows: TGCGCCAGCAGCTTCGCCGGGACAGGGGGTGGCGAGCAGTACTTC.